This TCR beta chain is from a study of blood T cells in healthy people across ages. Each donor was a healthy Caucasian individual from Russia, aged about 6 to 100. A second about 7 to 11 cycle PCR used barcoded and J-beta primers. Every cDNA molecule carried a tag from a template-switch adaptor bearing 12 random nucleotides. TCRdb recomputed calls from the 5' RACE reads with MiXCR, one row per CDR3 protein. The sample yields around 1,000,000 distinct CDR3 sequences, around two fifths seen once. Overall study results and limits: Fewer expanded clones and more diversity marked long-lived versus aged donors. Estimates of total diversity, which came from one million sequenced T cells, were considered to be underestimates.

This clonotype has only a few counts. Its cognate antigen is unknown. CDR1 and CDR2 from the germline V gene are MDHEN and SYDVKM. The CDR3 has 15 residues. The germline V and J ends were trimmed by 3 bases and 0 bases, with 10 bases remaining between them. The sequence was obtained from a man younger than 35 in good health. J is TRBJ2-3 and V is TRBV28, with D uncertain. Material: blood. CDR3 DNA: TGTGCCAGCAGTTTCCGCCCGGACAGCACAGATACGCAGTATTTT. This codes for CASSFRPDSTDTQYF.